What follows are 30 T cell receptor beta chains derived from one specimen sequenced in a study of blood T cell repertoires in COVID-19. The protocol was immunoSEQ multiplex PCR, while the TCRdb copy is restricted to in-frame clones and leaves out a portion. The profile shows about 240,000 clones, 70% to 90% of them singletons. The sample consisted of peripheral blood. The receptors were sampled from a man aged 50 or older with COVID-19, enrolled during active disease.

A few counts support this clone. The CDR3 nucleotides are TGTGCCATCAGTGATAGTAAAGGTCAGGCCTACAATGAGCAGTTCTTC. The encoded protein is CAISDSKGQAYNEQFF. The rearrangement uses TRBV10-3 and TRBJ2-1; no reliable D call. The V end lost 3 bases, the J end lost 2 bases, and 14 bases lay between the germline ends. Germline V CDR1 and CDR2: ENHRY, SYGVKD. This CDR3 is built from 16 residues.

The gene calls are TRBV11-1 and TRBJ2-5; 7 positions agree with TRBD1. CDR1 is SGHAT and CDR2 is FQDESV in the germline V gene (reference sequence). Germline trimming cut 5 bases from V and 0 bases from J; bases unmatched to any gene: 6. The CDR3 has 15 residues. CDR3 residues: CASSHQGQHQETQYF. The CDR3 DNA follows: TGTGCCAGCAGCCACCAGGGACAGCACCAAGAGACCCAGTACTTC.

The chain links TRBV19 to TRBJ2-5; D not certain. Trimming pared 7 bases from V and 2 bases from J, leaving 14 bases between. Germline CDR1 and CDR2: LNHDA and SQIVND (reference sequence). This CDR3 is 14 amino acids long. The CDR3 region is CASKSGPLQETQYF. The CDR3 DNA follows: TGTGCCAGTAAATCTGGGCCTTTGCAAGAGACCCAGTACTTC. Full variable domain (rest looked up from reference TRBV19 and TRBJ2-5): DGGITQSPKYLFRKEGQNVTLSCEQNLNHDAMYWYRQDPGQGLRLIYYSQIVNDFQKGDIAEGYSVSREKKESFPLTVTSAQKNPTAFYLCASKSGPLQETQYFGPGTRLLVL.

The chain joins TRBV9 to TRBJ2-4; TRBD1 matches at 7 bases. The germline V gene encodes CDR1 SGDLS and CDR2 YYNGEE. The J segment lost 5 bases and the V segment lost 4 bases, leaving 6 bases of the junction unmatched. This CDR3 comprises 14 residues. The chain's CDR3 is CASSPRQGENIQYF. The CDR3 nucleotides are TGTGCCAGCAGCCCCCGACAGGGAGAAAACATTCAGTACTTC.

Of note for this clone: Relative to the germline gene, one junction end is altered; a read error may explain this. V and J are TRBV6-5 and TRBJ1-1, with D tentatively TRBD1 (5 bases). This CDR3 contains 13 residues. Germline-derived CDR1 and CDR2 are MNHEY and SVGAGI. The CDR3 here is CASSDSSGSEAFF. In nucleotides, the CDR3 is TGTGCCAGCAGTGACTCCTCAGGGTCTGAAGCTTTCTTT.

The rearrangement uses TRBV28 and TRBJ2-7; weak D call: TRBD1 (6 bases). Between the trimmed V and J ends, which lost 5 bases and 2 bases, there was a span of 16 bases. The CDR3 contains 15 residues. Germline V gives CDR1 MDHEN, CDR2 SYDVKM. The CDR3 reads CASSLPRGMTYEQYF. The CDR3 nucleotides are TGTGCCAGCAGTCTCCCGAGGGGGATGACCTACGAGCAGTACTTC.

This rearrangement joins TRBV18 to TRBJ2-1; 11 nucleotides match TRBD2. The ends lost 3 bases at V and 10 bases at J; junction bases unmatched: 8. The germline gives CDR1 KGHSH, CDR2 LQKENI. The CDR3 loop spans 15 amino acids. DNA for the CDR3: TGTGCCAGCTCACCTAGCGGGGGGGCCGGCCAGGAGCAGTTCTTC. It yields the protein CASSPSGGAGQEQFF.

The chain is built from TRBV6-4 and TRBJ2-2; 7 nucleotides agree with TRBD1. V was pared by 3 bases and J by 6 bases, with 7 bases of the junction left unmatched. The CDR3 is 15 residues long. CDR1 MRHNA and CDR2 SNTAGT come from the germline V gene. In DNA, the CDR3 is TGTGCCAGCAGTGAGTCCGGGACAGCGGCCGGGGAGCTGTTTTTT. Protein sequence: CASSESGTAAGELFF.

The chain carries TRBV27 and TRBJ2-5; D perhaps matches TRBD1 (6 bases). CDR1 MNHEY and CDR2 SMNVEV come from the germline V gene (reference sequence). Trimming stripped 0 bases from V and 5 bases from J, with 16 bases between. The CDR3 extends over 16 amino acids. Here the CDR3 DNA reads TGTGCCAGCAGTTTATCGATTTCCCAGGGGTCGGAGACCCAGTACTTC. This encodes CASSLSISQGSETQYF.

V is TRBV6-1 and J is TRBJ2-5; D is possibly TRBD2 (6 bases). Germline CDR1 reads MNHNS; CDR2 reads SASEGT. This CDR3 is 13 amino acids long. Trimming took 1 base from V and 4 from J, leaving 7 bases between them. CDR3 sequence: CASSEGGAETQYF. The CDR3 nucleotides read TGTGCCAGCAGTGAAGGCGGGGCAGAGACCCAGTACTTC.

The V and J genes are TRBV4-1 and TRBJ2-2, with D perhaps matching TRBD1 (5 bases). Germline loops: CDR1 MGHRA, CDR2 YSYEKL. The CDR3 totals 15 residues. Trimming took 0 bases from V and 9 from J, leaving 14 bases between them. This CDR3 reads CASSQEGVPGRELFF. As DNA, the CDR3 is TGCGCCAGCAGCCAAGAAGGGGTCCCAGGGAGGGAGCTGTTTTTT.

The chain is built from TRBV5-1 and TRBJ1-1; 7 nucleotides agree with TRBD1. Germline V gives CDR1 SGHRS, CDR2 YFSETQ. Trimming cost V 8 bases and J 0 bases; bases outside gene matches: 13. CDR3 length: 16 residues. The CDR3 DNA is TGCGCCAGTACCCCCGGGACAGTGATTATGAACACTGAAGCTTTCTTT. Its translation: CASTPGTVIMNTEAFF.

The chain recombines TRBV18 with TRBJ2-1, with TRBD2 matching 14 bases. Germline V gives CDR1 KGHSH, CDR2 LQKENI. The V segment lost 3 bases and the J segment 5 bases; nucleotides outside the gene matches: 0. This CDR3 is built from 15 residues. The CDR3 nucleotides read TGTGCCAGCTCACCGGGACTAGCGGGGGACAATGAGCAGTTCTTC. Its translation: CASSPGLAGDNEQFF.

The chain has TRBV7-3 and TRBJ2-1; the D gene is possibly TRBD2 (6 bases). Trimming took 5 bases from V and 8 from J, leaving 13 bases between them. This CDR3 is built from 13 residues. CDR1 is SGHTA, CDR2 FQGTGA, per germline. In DNA form, the CDR3 reads TGTGCCAGCAGCGCCCCCGGGGGAGATGAGCAGTTCTTC. This codes for CASSAPGGDEQFF.

This chain links TRBV5-1 with TRBJ1-1; 10 bases line up with TRBD1. Germline CDR1 is SGHRS and CDR2 is YFSETQ. Trimming cost V 3 bases and J 4 bases; bases outside gene matches: 3. The CDR3 runs to 14 residues. The CDR3 bases are TGCGCCAGCAGCTGGACAGGGGGTAGCACTGAAGCTTTCTTT. This sequence encodes CASSWTGGSTEAFF.

This clone is a singleton in its sample. The gene calls are TRBV28 and TRBJ1-2, with TRBD1 as a possible D gene (5 bases). Looked up from germline, CDR1 is MDHEN and CDR2 is SYDVKM. The CDR3 runs 15 residues. Trimming cost V 7 bases and J 4 bases, with 19 bases left between them. CDR3 protein: CASTPWGGRSYGYTF. CDR3 bases: TGTGCCAGCACCCCCTGGGGGGGACGGAGCTATGGCTACACCTTC.

The chain uses TRBV19 and TRBJ1-1; 12 positions match TRBD1. The J segment lost 0 bases and the V segment lost 6 bases, leaving 8 bases of the junction unmatched. This CDR3 is built from 17 residues. Germline V gene sequence: CDR1 LNHDA, CDR2 SQIVND (reference sequence). The CDR3 is CASSHRDRGRLNTEAFF. CDR3 sequence (DNA): TGTGCCAGTAGCCACCGGGACAGGGGGCGACTGAACACTGAAGCTTTCTTT.

The genes are TRBV6-6 and TRBJ2-2; 10 bases fit TRBD2. From germline, CDR1 is MNHNY and CDR2 SVGAGI (reference sequence). The J segment lost 4 bases and the V segment lost 7 bases, leaving 3 bases of the junction unmatched. CDR3 size: 14 residues. CDR3 DNA: TGTGCCAGCATCAGCGGGGGGGGCACCGGGGAGCTGTTTTTT. Protein product: CASISGGGTGELFF.

V usage is TRBV5-1 and J usage is TRBJ2-7, with 9 bases lining up with TRBD2. Trimming took 0 bases from V and 1 from J; bases not matched to a gene: 5. The CDR3 is 16 amino acids. The germline V gene encodes CDR1 SGHRS and CDR2 YFSETQ. CDR3 in DNA: TGCGCCAGCAGCTTGGCTGCGGGGGGGCTTTCCTACGAGCAGTACTTC. Translation: CASSLAAGGLSYEQYF. The full variable domain, with the rest looked up from reference TRBV5-1 and TRBJ2-7, is KAGVTQTPRYLIKTRGQQVTLSCSPISGHRSVSWYQQTPGQGLQFLFEYFSETQRNKGNFPGRFSGRQFSNSRSEMNVSTLELGDSALYLCASSLAAGGLSYEQYFGPGTRLTVT.

This chain uses TRBV12-3 or TRBV12-4 with TRBJ2-7; D possibly corresponds to TRBD2 (5 bases). The CDR3 extends over 11 amino acids. The V and J ends lost 1 base and 7 bases respectively, with 5 bases between them. CDR3 DNA sequence: TGTGCCAGCAGTTTAGAGCGGGAGCAGTACTTC. Protein product: CASSLEREQYF.

The chain carries TRBV7-2 and TRBJ2-7, with TRBD2 identical over 10 bases. V was clipped by 5 bases and J by 5 bases; unmatched bases: 6. CDR3 length equals 14 residues. CDR1 SGHTA and CDR2 FQGNSA come from the germline V gene. The CDR3 loop reads CASSPLAGVHEQYF. DNA for the CDR3: TGTGCCAGCAGCCCTCTAGCGGGGGTTCACGAGCAGTACTTC.

The genes are TRBV18 and TRBJ2-7, with TRBD1 matching 10 bases. The CDR3 runs to 16 residues. Germline CDR1 and CDR2: KGHSH and LQKENI. The ends lost 5 bases at V and 1 base at J; junction bases unmatched: 8. The CDR3 sequence is CASSSGTGVSSYEQYF. DNA of the CDR3: TGTGCCAGCTCATCAGGGACAGGGGTTAGTTCCTACGAGCAGTACTTC.

This clone was seen only a few times. The rearrangement uses TRBV7-8 and TRBJ1-5, with 9 bases identical to TRBD1. The CDR3 runs 16 residues. Germline trimming cut 1 base from V and 6 bases from J; bases unmatched to any gene: 7. The germline V gene encodes CDR1 SGHVS and CDR2 FQNEAQ. The CDR3 sequence: CASSLGIQGAFQPQHF. As DNA, the CDR3 is TGTGCCAGCAGCTTAGGTATACAGGGGGCCTTTCAGCCCCAGCATTTT.

V gene TRBV6-5 combines with J gene TRBJ1-4; D is undetermined. The V end was cut by 8 bases, the J end by 0 bases, with 10 bases between. Germline CDR1 MNHEY, CDR2 SVGAGI. The CDR3 runs to 14 residues. CDR3 DNA sequence: TGTGCCAGCCGCGATGAACCAACTAATGAAAAACTGTTTTTT. This codes for CASRDEPTNEKLFF.

V gene TRBV2 combines with J gene TRBJ2-3; unclear D gene. CDR1 and CDR2 (germline): SNHLY, FYNNEI. CDR3 length: 14 residues. V was pared by 3 bases and J by 0 bases, with 7 bases between. This CDR3 reads CASSDMQSTDTQYF. DNA for the CDR3: TGTGCCAGCAGTGATATGCAGAGCACAGATACGCAGTATTTT. The variable domain in full, with the rest retrieved from reference TRBV2 and TRBJ2-3, is EPEVTQTPSHQVTQMGQEVILRCVPISNHLYFYWYRQILGQKVEFLVSFYNNEISEKSEIFDDQFSVERPDGSNFTLKIRSTKLEDSAMYFCASSDMQSTDTQYFGPGTRLTVL.

The rearrangement uses TRBV18 and TRBJ1-1, with a possible D match to TRBD1 (6 bases). The germline V gene encodes CDR1 KGHSH and CDR2 LQKENI. V lost 4 bases to trimming and J lost 1 base, with 7 bases between them. The CDR3 loop spans 13 amino acids. The CDR3, as DNA: TGTGCCAGCTCACGGACAGAGAACACTGAAGCTTTCTTT. Its translation is CASSRTENTEAFF.

This rearrangement joins TRBV10-3 to TRBJ1-1; D gene unclear. Between the trimmed V and J ends, which lost 7 bases and 10 bases, there was a span of 19 bases. This CDR3 has 13 residues. Per the germline V gene, CDR1 is ENHRY and CDR2 is SYGVKD. Written as DNA, the CDR3 is TGTGCCATCACCGAGAATGGGGAGTCTGCAGCTTTCTTT. Translation: CAITENGESAAFF.

The chain has TRBV29-1 and TRBJ1-2; TRBD1 matches at 7 bases. V lost 7 bases, J lost 6 bases, and 17 bases stayed unmatched. The CDR3 totals 15 residues. Germline lookup yields CDR1 SQVTM and CDR2 ANQGSEA. The CDR3 DNA follows: TGCAGCGGAAGGGACAGCGTTTTCCCCTTAGATGGCTACACCTTC. Encoded protein: CSGRDSVFPLDGYTF.

This clone was observed a few times. The CDR3: CASTANYLSYEQYF. The CDR3 DNA is TGTGCCAGCACAGCGAACTATCTCTCCTACGAGCAGTACTTC. The chain is built from TRBV6-5 and TRBJ2-7; no clear D. Between the trimmed V and J ends, which lost 7 bases and 0 bases, there was a span of 13 bases. The length of the CDR3 is 14 residues. CDR1 MNHEY and CDR2 SVGAGI come from the germline V gene.

The rearrangement uses TRBV27 and TRBJ2-5, with D possibly TRBD1 on 5 matching bases. V was trimmed by 7 bases and J by 0 bases, leaving 21 bases between them. CDR1 and CDR2 from the germline V gene are MNHEY and SMNVEV (reference sequence). The CDR3 consists of 17 residues. The CDR3 is CASTQVRTTIYQETQYF. CDR3 DNA sequence: TGTGCCAGCACACAGGTGAGAACCACGATTTACCAAGAGACCCAGTACTTC.